The sequence of this TCR beta chain was determined in a study of vaccination effects on CD4 cells after COVID-19 (dated by TCRdb to between 2022 and 2023). Some background on the complete study: Two doses of either the BNT162b2 or the mRNA-1273 mRNA SARS-CoV-2 vaccine were administered to participants. In both COVID-19 convalescent patients and infection-naive vaccine recipients, the study compared SARS-CoV-2 spike-specific CD4+ TCR repertoires from before mRNA vaccination with those from after it. A total of more than 8 COVID-19 convalescent patients and a handful of SARS-CoV-2-naive healthy vaccine recipients were included in the full study. Cultures from other donors in the study were sequenced using the Oncomine TCR Beta short-read assay on an Illumina iSeq 100. What the research found in general, with its limitations: The study was limited by a small number of convalescent patients, and early post-infection timepoints were lacking. Marked clonal contraction was observed in both infection-induced and vaccine-induced clones at late post-vaccination timepoints, consistent with waning T cell responses. Among healthy vaccine recipients, nearly all vaccine-induced clones were SARS-CoV-2 mono-reactive, and just 1 of 255 was cross-reactive with common cold coronaviruses.

Turning to this clone: It lacks a known antigen. No base quality values were provided; no much bigger clone lies one nucleotide off.

The ViraFEST assay stimulated PBMC with viral peptide pools and then used TCR sequencing to identify antigen-specific CD4+ T cell clonotypes by expansion. After less than eleven days of culture, CD4+ T cells were isolated with the EasySep CD4+ T cell isolation kit. None of the healthy vaccine recipients had a prior SARS-CoV-2 infection, which was confirmed by nucleocapsid antibody tests that came back negative both before and after vaccination. Each well held fewer than 2.5 million PBMC cultured in IMDM containing roughly 5% human AB serum, 8 to 10 IU/ml IL-2 and gentamicin, along with 8 to 10 ug/ml peptides. Half of the culture medium was replaced with fresh IL-2-containing medium on days 3 and 7. Each peptide stimulation condition was cultured in triplicate wells unless otherwise noted. PBMC were separated from whole blood using Ficoll-Paque Plus gradient centrifugation and were then either cryopreserved at -140C or used fresh. The overlapping peptide pools covered the spike proteins of SARS-CoV-2 as well as those of the common cold coronaviruses HCoV-NL63, HCoV-OC43 and HCoV-229E. The QIAamp micro DNA kit was used to extract genomic DNA from the cultured CD4+ T cells.

The method behind the library was the immunoSEQ multiplex PCR assay. DNA from the CD4+ T cells that had been cultured and isolated underwent TCR beta CDR3 sequencing. Per the source publication's procedure: The analysis removed non-productive TCR sequences, trimmed reads to the CDR3 region, and retained only CDR3s that were 7 or more amino acids long. The MANAFEST web app was used to identify antigen-specific clonotypes by comparing expansion in peptide wells with expansion in reference cultures. For clones to be considered positive, expansion at FDR<0.05 versus reference and all other wells, an odds ratio above 5, and a frequency above 0.1% in two replicate wells were required. A clonotype was defined as cross-reactive if the clonotype was significantly expanded both in SARS-CoV-2 spike wells and in at least one common cold coronavirus spike condition. Levenshtein distance calculated with the stringdist R package was used to assess CDR3 similarity, and unrooted trees were constructed with ape in R 3.6.1. Imported from immuneACCESS, the table was reduced by TCRdb to in-frame sequences with V and J called. These copies leave out some clones; in studies compared against another copy, an unresolved V gene accounts for under half, and the cause of the remainder is not known. V, J and clone size are those of that table, while D and trimming were read from the DNA. Present in this sample are tens of thousands of clones, more than 60% of which were seen just once. About 18% of the sample is taken by the ten largest.

This specimen was CD4+ T cells from PBMCs cultured with SARS-CoV-2 spike peptides, taken before COVID-19 vaccination. The sample's cell subset or site label, in plain terms: SARS-CoV-2 spike overlapping peptide pool stimulation. This sequence was found in a human donor who received a COVID-19 vaccine.

The CDR3 protein sequence reads: CASSPGRGYGYTF. The nucleotides read TGTGCCAGCAGCCCAGGCAGGGGGTATGGCTACACCTTC. The chain was built from TRBV6-5 and TRBJ1-2, with 7 junctional bases fitting TRBD1. Inclusive of the bounding cysteine and phenylalanine, the CDR3 is 13 residues long. The sequence is cut down to CDR3 DNA, 39 bases in frame from base 1. CDR1 and CDR2 (MNHEY, SVGAGI) derive from the germline V gene. Germline trimming amounts to 6 bases on V and 5 bases on J, with 6 as the count of junction bases outside the gene matches.